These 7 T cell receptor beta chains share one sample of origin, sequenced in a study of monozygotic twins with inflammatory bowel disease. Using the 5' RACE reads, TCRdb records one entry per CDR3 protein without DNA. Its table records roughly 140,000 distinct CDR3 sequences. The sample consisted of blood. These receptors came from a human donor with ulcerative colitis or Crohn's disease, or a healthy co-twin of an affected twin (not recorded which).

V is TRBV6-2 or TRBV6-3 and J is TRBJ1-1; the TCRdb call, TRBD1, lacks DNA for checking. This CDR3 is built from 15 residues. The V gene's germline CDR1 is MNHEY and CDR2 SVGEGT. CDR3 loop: CASNDRAPGVTEAFF.

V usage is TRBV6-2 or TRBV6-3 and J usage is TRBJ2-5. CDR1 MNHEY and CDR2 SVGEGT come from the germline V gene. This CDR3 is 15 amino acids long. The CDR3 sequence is CASSYSKGIGETQYF.

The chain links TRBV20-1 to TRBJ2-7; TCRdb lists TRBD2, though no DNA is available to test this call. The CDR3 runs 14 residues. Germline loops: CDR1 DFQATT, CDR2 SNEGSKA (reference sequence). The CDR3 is CSAETSGASYEQYF.

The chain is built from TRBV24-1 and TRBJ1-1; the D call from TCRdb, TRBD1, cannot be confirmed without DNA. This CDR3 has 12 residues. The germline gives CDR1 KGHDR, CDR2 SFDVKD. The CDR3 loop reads CAFRTGETEAFF.

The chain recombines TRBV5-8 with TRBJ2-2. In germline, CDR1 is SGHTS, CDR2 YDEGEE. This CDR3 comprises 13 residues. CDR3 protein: CASNVFGTGELFF.

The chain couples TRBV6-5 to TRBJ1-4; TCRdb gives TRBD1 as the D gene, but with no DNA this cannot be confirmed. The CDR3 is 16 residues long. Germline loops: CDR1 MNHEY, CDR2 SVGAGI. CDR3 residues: CASSFDRGKTNEKLFF.

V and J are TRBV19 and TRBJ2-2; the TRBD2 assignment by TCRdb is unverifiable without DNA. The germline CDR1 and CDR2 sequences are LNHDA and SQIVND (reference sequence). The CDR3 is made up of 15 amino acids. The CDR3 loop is CASSELGINTGELFF.